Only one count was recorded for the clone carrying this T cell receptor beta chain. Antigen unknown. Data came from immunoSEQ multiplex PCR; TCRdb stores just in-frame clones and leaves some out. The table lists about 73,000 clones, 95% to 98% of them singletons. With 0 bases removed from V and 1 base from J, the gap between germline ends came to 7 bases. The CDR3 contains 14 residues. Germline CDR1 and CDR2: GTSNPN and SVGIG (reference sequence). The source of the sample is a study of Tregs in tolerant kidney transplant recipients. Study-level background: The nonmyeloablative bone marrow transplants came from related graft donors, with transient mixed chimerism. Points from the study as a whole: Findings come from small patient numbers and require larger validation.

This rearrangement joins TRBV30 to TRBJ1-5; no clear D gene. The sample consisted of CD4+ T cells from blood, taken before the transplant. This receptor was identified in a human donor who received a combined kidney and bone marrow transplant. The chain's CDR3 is CAWSVGLSNQPQHF. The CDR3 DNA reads TGTGCCTGGAGTGTTGGGCTGAGCAATCAGCCCCAGCATTTT. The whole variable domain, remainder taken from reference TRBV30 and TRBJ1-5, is SQTIHQWPATLVQPVGSPLSLECTVEGTSNPNLYWYRQAAGRGLQLLFYSVGIGQISSEVPQNLSASRPQDRQFILSSKKLLLSDSGFYLCAWSVGLSNQPQHFGDGTRLSIL.